This TCR beta chain is from a study of T cell clonality in common variable immunodeficiency. Notes on the study in general: Reportedly, TCR beta sequences from common variable immunodeficiency showed fewer deletions and N-nucleotide insertions. TCRbeta clonality was increased in CVID versus healthy controls.

Germline V gives CDR1 SGHTA, CDR2 FQGNSA. V lost 5 bases and J lost 5, with 9 bases in between. CDR3 length equals 12 residues. Generated by immunoSEQ multiplex PCR, the TCRdb table keeps only in-frame clones and is missing some. Singletons are absent from the sample, which has some 28,000 clones. This clone was seen repeatedly, ten times or more. The antigen remains unidentified. The sequence runs out 3 residues before the end of the CDR3; the remainder is reconstructed from the germline J gene. The chain carries TRBV7-2 and TRBJ2-5; weak D call: TRBD1 (6 bases). The sequence was collected from a person aged 18-69 years in good health. Sequencing was carried out using peripheral blood mononuclear cells. CDR3 sequence: CASSLRGETQYF. The CDR3 DNA, read in part, is TGTGCCAGCAGCCTAAGGGGGGAGACC.